The 10 T cell receptor beta chains listed next were all sequenced from one sample in a study of blood T cell repertoires in COVID-19 (TCRdb year 2020). Library preparation used the immunoSEQ multiplex PCR assay. TCRdb limited this immuneACCESS table to in-frame rearrangements with V and J called. A share of clones is missing; checked studies link under half to unresolved V genes, and the rest is unexplained. This sample gives about 97,000 clones in total; less than 95% of them show up just once. The top ten hold about 1.7% of the sample. Material for sequencing was peripheral blood. The receptors originated from a man in his sixties with acute or convalescent COVID-19.

This clone was observed once. This chain links TRBV7-2 with TRBJ2-7, with D maybe TRBD1 (6 bases). Deletions cut 5 bases from V and 2 bases from J, with 10 bases between. CDR1 and CDR2 (germline): SGHTA, FQGNSA. There are 13 residues in the CDR3. The CDR3: CASSTGTPYEQYF. The CDR3 nucleotides are TGTGCCAGCAGCACCGGGACACCCTACGAGCAGTACTTC.

This clone showed up just once. The rearrangement uses TRBV7-2 and TRBJ1-3; 7 nucleotides match TRBD1. The V and J ends lost 3 bases and 0 bases, in that order; junction bases with no gene match: 5. The germline CDR1 and CDR2 sequences are SGHTA and FQGNSA. This CDR3 spans 16 amino acids. The CDR3 region has the DNA TGTGCCAGCAGCTTGTCGGGACAGCGCTCTGGAAACACCATATATTTT. Amino acids: CASSLSGQRSGNTIYF.

This clone came up once. This chain joins TRBV19 and TRBJ2-1; 8 bases fit TRBD2. Germline V gene lookup returns CDR1 LNHDA and CDR2 SQIVND (reference sequence). CDR3 length equals 14 residues. V shed 1 base, J shed 6 bases, and the junction held 2 bases outside the gene matches. CDR3 amino acids: CASSIAGGLNEQFF. CDR3 nucleotide sequence: TGTGCCAGTAGTATAGCGGGGGGGCTCAATGAGCAGTTCTTC. Supplemented by reference TRBV19 and TRBJ2-1, the full variable domain reads DGGITQSPKYLFRKEGQNVTLSCEQNLNHDAMYWYRQDPGQGLRLIYYSQIVNDFQKGDIAEGYSVSREKKESFPLTVTSAQKNPTAFYLCASSIAGGLNEQFFGPGTRLTVL.

This chain connects TRBV18 to TRBJ1-2; D might be TRBD1 (5 bases). Germline CDR1 reads KGHSH; CDR2 reads LQKENI. The V and J ends lost 0 bases and 2 bases respectively, with 7 bases between them. This CDR3 contains 14 residues. CDR3 nucleotides: TGTGCCAGCTCACCACCGGGGCAGAACTATGGCTACACCTTC. This encodes CASSPPGQNYGYTF.

This sequence joins TRBV7-8 and TRBJ1-4, with D tentatively TRBD1 (5 bases). The CDR3 is made up of 18 amino acids. In germline, CDR1 is SGHVS, CDR2 FQNEAQ. V was shortened by 6 bases and J by 4 bases, with 24 bases between the two germline ends. The CDR3 sequence is CASSLGLNNRQGNEKLFF. The CDR3 nucleotides are TGTGCCAGCAGTTTGGGACTTAACAATCGTCAGGGTAATGAAAAACTGTTTTTT.

The gene calls are TRBV25-1 and TRBJ2-3, with TRBD1 matching over 10 bases. The CDR3 length is 16 residues. Trimming cost V 4 bases and J 3 bases; bases outside gene matches: 7. Germline V gives CDR1 MGHDK, CDR2 SYGVNS. As DNA, the CDR3 is TGTGCCAGCAGTGTCCTCAGGACAGGGGGAACAGATACGCAGTATTTT. This sequence encodes CASSVLRTGGTDTQYF.

This chain joins TRBV7-9 and TRBJ1-1; maybe TRBD1 (5 bases). This CDR3 contains 15 residues. V was shortened by 1 base and J by 4 bases, with 13 bases between the two germline ends. Germline values: CDR1 SEHNR, CDR2 FQNEAQ (reference sequence). CDR3 protein: CASSLGGPPGTEAFF. CDR3 coding DNA: TGTGCCAGCAGCTTAGGGGGCCCCCCAGGCACTGAAGCTTTCTTT.

The chain uses TRBV18 and TRBJ1-3; 7 nucleotides match TRBD1. CDR1 and CDR2 from the germline V gene are KGHSH and LQKENI. The CDR3 covers 17 residues. Trimming took 3 bases from V and 8 from J; bases not matched to a gene: 16. The CDR3 loop reads CASSPDLTGALGDTIYF. The CDR3 DNA reads TGTGCCAGCTCACCGGACCTCACAGGGGCCCTGGGAGACACCATATATTTT.

The rearrangement joins TRBV6-5 to TRBJ1-4; no clear D. Germline V lookup: CDR1 MNHEY, CDR2 SVGAGI. V shed 6 bases and J shed 0 bases, with 8 bases lying between them. The CDR3 spans 14 residues. CDR3 region: CASSPRSTNEKLFF. CDR3 sequence (DNA): TGTGCCAGCAGCCCCCGGTCAACTAATGAAAAACTGTTTTTT.

The chain combines TRBV28 with TRBJ2-1; tentatively, D is TRBD1 (6 bases). V shed 6 bases and J shed 6 bases, with 18 bases lying between them. Germline V lookup: CDR1 MDHEN, CDR2 SYDVKM. The CDR3 runs to 15 residues. The CDR3 DNA sequence: TGTGCCAGCAGCTCCCCCGGGACAAAAACCAATGAGCAGTTCTTC. This translates into CASSSPGTKTNEQFF.